This section outlines one T cell receptor beta chain sequence together with its context. The antigen remains unidentified. The data were obtained in a study of shared clonotypes between healthy human individuals. Study-level background: CD4 naive cells filled three plates per donor, CD4 memory three, CD8 naive two and CD8 memory one.

General study findings and limits: Among several donors, about 5% of naive CD4 clonotypes were found in common. Exclusively blood specimens were collected; tissue repertoires likely differ.

Using immunoSEQ multiplex PCR, the repertoire was profiled, and TCRdb retains in-frame clones only, with some absent. Of over 2 million clones in the sample, 85% to 95% were seen once. Germline V gene lookup returns CDR1 MRHNA and CDR2 SNTAGT. CDR3 size: 13 residues. Deletions cut 5 bases from V and 0 bases from J, with 7 bases between. The sequenced sample was naive CD4+ T cells from PBMCs. Subset reported: CD45RA+ positively selected. V gene TRBV6-4 combines with J gene TRBJ1-1; D gene uncertain. This clonotype was obtained from a man younger than 30 in good health. Some clones in this sample may be carry-over from other donors' samples. The CDR3 protein is CASSSGVNTEAFF. For the CDR3, the DNA is TGTGCCAGCAGTTCAGGAGTGAACACTGAAGCTTTCTTT.